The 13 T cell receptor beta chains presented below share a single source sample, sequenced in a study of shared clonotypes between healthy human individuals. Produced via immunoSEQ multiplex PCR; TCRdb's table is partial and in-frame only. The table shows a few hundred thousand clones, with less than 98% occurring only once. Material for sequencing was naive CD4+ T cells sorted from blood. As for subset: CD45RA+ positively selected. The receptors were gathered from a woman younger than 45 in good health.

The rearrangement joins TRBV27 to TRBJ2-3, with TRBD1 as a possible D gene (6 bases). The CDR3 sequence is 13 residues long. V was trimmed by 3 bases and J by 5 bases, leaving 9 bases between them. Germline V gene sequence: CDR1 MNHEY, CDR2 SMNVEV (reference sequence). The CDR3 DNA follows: TGTGCCAGCAGTTTGGGGGCTTTAGATACGCAGTATTTT. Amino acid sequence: CASSLGALDTQYF.

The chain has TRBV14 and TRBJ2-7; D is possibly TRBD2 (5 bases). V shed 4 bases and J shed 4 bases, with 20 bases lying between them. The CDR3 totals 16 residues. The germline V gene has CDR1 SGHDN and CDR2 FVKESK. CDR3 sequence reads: CASSPRRGKLGYEQYF. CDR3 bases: TGTGCCAGCAGCCCTCGTCGAGGGAAGCTAGGGTACGAGCAGTACTTC.

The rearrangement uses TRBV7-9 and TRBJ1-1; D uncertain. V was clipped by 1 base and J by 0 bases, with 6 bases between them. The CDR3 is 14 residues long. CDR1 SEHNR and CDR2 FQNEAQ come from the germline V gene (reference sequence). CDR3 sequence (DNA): TGTGCCAGCAGCTTAGGGGCGGTGAACACTGAAGCTTTCTTT. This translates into CASSLGAVNTEAFF.

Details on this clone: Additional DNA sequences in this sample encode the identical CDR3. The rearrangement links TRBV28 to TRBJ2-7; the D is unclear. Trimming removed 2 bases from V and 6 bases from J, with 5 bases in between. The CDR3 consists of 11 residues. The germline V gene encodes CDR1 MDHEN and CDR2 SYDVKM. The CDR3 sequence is CASSLRGEQYF. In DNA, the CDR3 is TGTGCCAGCAGTTTAAGAGGCGAGCAGTACTTC.

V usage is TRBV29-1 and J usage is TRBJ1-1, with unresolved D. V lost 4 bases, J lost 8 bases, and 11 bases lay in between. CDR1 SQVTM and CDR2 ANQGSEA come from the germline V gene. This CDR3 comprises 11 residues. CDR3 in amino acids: CSVVSNEEAFF. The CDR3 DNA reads TGCAGCGTTGTGTCGAATGAAGAAGCTTTCTTT.

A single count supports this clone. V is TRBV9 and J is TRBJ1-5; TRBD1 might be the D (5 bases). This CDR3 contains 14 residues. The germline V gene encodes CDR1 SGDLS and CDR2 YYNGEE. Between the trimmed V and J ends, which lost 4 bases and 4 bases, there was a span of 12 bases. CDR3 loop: CASSPGPPNQPQHF. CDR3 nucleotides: TGTGCCAGCAGCCCGGGACCTCCAAATCAGCCCCAGCATTTT.

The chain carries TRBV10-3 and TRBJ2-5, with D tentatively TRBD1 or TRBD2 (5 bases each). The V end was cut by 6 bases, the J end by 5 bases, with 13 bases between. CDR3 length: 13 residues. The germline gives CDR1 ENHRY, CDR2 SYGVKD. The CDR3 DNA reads TGTGCCATCAGCCGGGACCGGTGGGAGACCCAGTACTTC. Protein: CAISRDRWETQYF.

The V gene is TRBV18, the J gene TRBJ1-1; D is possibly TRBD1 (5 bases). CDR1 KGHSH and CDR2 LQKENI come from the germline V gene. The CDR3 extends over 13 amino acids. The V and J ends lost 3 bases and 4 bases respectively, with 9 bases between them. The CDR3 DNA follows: TGTGCCAGCTCACCGCAGGGACCCACTGAAGCTTTCTTT. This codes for CASSPQGPTEAFF.

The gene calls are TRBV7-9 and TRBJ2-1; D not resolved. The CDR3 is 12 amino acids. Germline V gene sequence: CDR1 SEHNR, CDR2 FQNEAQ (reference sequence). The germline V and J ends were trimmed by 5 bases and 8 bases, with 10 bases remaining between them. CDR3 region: CASSPPGHEQFF. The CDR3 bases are TGTGCCAGCAGCCCCCCGGGCCATGAGCAGTTCTTC.

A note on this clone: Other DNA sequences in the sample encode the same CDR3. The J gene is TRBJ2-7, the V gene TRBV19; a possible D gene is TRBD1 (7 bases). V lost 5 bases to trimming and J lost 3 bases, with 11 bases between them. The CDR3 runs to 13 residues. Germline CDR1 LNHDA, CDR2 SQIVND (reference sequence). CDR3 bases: TGTGCCAGTAGTCCCCAGGGGGGCTACGAGCAGTACTTC. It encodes CASSPQGGYEQYF.

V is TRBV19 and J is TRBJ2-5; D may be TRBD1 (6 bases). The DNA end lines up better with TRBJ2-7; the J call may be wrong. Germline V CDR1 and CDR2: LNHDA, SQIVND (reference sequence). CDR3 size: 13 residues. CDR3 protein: CASSIQGRSEQYF. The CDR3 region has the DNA TGTGCCAGTAGTATACAGGGGCGCTCCGAGCAGTACTTC.

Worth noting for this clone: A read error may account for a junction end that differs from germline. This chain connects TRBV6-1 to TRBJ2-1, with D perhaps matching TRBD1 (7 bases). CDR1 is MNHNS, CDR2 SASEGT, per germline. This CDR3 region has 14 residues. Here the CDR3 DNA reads TGTGCCAGCAGCCGAATCCGGGACAGCCAAACGGGGGTCTTC. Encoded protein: CASSRIRDSQTGVF.

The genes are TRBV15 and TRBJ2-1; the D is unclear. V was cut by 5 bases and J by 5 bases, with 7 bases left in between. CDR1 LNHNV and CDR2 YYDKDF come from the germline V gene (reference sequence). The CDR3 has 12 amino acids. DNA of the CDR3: TGTGCCACCAGCCCCCGGAACAATGAGCAGTTCTTC. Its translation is CATSPRNNEQFF.